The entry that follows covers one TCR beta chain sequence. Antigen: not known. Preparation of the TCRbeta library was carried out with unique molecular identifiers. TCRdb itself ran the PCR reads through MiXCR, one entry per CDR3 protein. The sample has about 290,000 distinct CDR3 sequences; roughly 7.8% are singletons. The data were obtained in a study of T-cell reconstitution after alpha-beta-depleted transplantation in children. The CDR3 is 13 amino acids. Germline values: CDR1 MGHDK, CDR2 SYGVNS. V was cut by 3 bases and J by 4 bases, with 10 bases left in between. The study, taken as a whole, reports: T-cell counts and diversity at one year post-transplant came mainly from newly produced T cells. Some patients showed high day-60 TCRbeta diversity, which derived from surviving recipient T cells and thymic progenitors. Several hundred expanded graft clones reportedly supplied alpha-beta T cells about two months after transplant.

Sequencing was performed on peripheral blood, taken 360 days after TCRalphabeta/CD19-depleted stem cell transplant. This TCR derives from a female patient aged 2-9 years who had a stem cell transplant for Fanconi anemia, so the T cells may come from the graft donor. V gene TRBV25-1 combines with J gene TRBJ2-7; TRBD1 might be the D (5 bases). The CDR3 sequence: CASSEAGPYEQYF. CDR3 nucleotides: TGTGCCAGCAGTGAGGCAGGGCCTTACGAGCAGTACTTC.